This T cell receptor beta chain is drawn from a study of molecular identifiers for immune sequencing clone quantification. Across the whole study: In the replicates, RNA derived from around 18,000 or 91,000 naive CD8 cells was divided into five parts, and four were sequenced. Findings of the study overall: Reports indicate spiked Jurkat TCR RNA from one cell could be found among approximately 1 million naive cells.

One entry per CDR3 protein, called by TCRdb with MiXCR from the PCR reads. The sample includes about 100,000 distinct CDR3 sequences, over 30% of them seen just once. To note about this clonotype: The antigen is not known.

The ends lost 4 bases at V and 1 base at J; junction bases unmatched: 10. The CDR3 extends over 17 amino acids. Germline CDR1 SEHNR, CDR2 FQNEAQ (reference sequence). The TCR comes from a human donor in good health. Some libraries in this study had Jurkat cell RNA spiked in. V and J are TRBV7-9 and TRBJ2-3; TRBD2 aligns across 8 bases. The sequencing sample was made of naive CD8+ T cells from blood, with Jurkat cell RNA spiked in. Documented subset: FACS-sorted CD8+CD4-CCR7+CD45RA+ naive T cells. CDR3 nucleotide sequence: TGTGCCAGCAGCTCAGCCCCGAGCGGGAGACGCACAGATACGCAGTATTTT. Its protein product is CASSSAPSGRRTDTQYF.